The 11 T cell receptor beta chains below come from one sample, sequenced in a study of human T cells and chemical hapten exposure (dated by TCRdb to 2020 to 2023). The time point label, read with the paper, signifies: patch test 2, 6 weeks after DPC sensitization. What this sample's treatment or condition label stands for: therapeutic diphenylcyclopropenone sensitization with weekly scalp DPC. To prepare the library, RACE was applied. Sequencing took place on a NextSeq 500. The public reads were reprocessed in TCRdb via fastp at Q25 and MiXCR, keeping in-frame beta chains. Each entry merges the rows of one CDR3 protein and shows their most common DNA and genes. The sample has 110,000 to 150,000 distinct CDR3 sequences on record, around 11% of them singletons. The top ten hold less than 1.5% of the sample. This specimen was whole blood, taken in connection with sensitization to the hapten diphenylcyclopropenone (DPC). These receptors were collected from a woman aged 45-60 years with alopecia areata. Some clones in this sample may be carry-over from other donors' samples.

This clonotype occurred many times. This sequence joins TRBV12-3 or TRBV12-4 and TRBJ2-3; 10 nucleotides agree with TRBD2. Unmatched junction bases numbered 3, after V lost 9 bases and J lost 0 bases. The CDR3 runs to 14 residues. CDR3 coding DNA: TGTGCCAGTTTGGGACTAGCGAGCACAGATACGCAGTATTTT. As protein: CASLGLASTDTQYF.

This clonotype was observed a few times. The chain uses TRBV27 and TRBJ1-2, with 8 bases aligning to TRBD1. From germline, CDR1 is MNHEY and CDR2 SMNVEV (reference sequence). Unmatched junction bases numbered 13, after V lost 2 bases and J lost 8 bases. This CDR3 is built from 16 residues. The CDR3 sequence: CASSLEPSGQVKGYTF. CDR3 sequence (DNA): TGTGCCAGCAGTTTAGAACCCTCGGGACAGGTCAAAGGCTACACCTTC.

This clonotype has a handful of counts. J is TRBJ1-5 and V is TRBV12-2; the table calls TRBD1, which could not be checked here. TRBV12-2 is classified as a pseudogene. The CDR3 is 20 amino acids. This chain's CDR3 is CASRLAPKDRGKQRNQPQHF. CDR3 nucleotide sequence: TGTGCAAGTCGCTTAGCCCCTAAGGACAGGGGAAAGCAGCGCAATCAGCCCCAGCATTTT.

V and J are TRBV6-5 and TRBJ2-1, with a tentative D call TRBD2 (5 bases). Deletions cut 0 bases from V and 9 bases from J, with 9 bases between. The germline CDR1 and CDR2 sequences are MNHEY and SVGAGI. This CDR3 is 13 amino acids long. The DNA of the CDR3 is TGTGCCAGCAGTTACTCGAGGGAGCGTGAGCAGTTCTTC. This gives the protein CASSYSREREQFF.

This clonotype was observed a handful of times. This sequence joins TRBV30 and TRBJ1-6, with 10 bases fitting TRBD1. The CDR3 runs 16 residues. The V and J ends lost 5 bases and 7 bases, in that order; junction bases with no gene match: 11. In germline, CDR1 is GTSNPN, CDR2 SVGIG (reference sequence). CDR3 residues: CAWGLLLGQGNSPLHF. DNA for the CDR3: TGTGCCTGGGGGCTACTCCTGGGACAGGGGAATTCACCCCTCCACTTT.

The chain couples TRBV6-6 to TRBJ2-7, with TRBD2 matching 9 bases. V lost 4 bases to trimming and J lost 6 bases; unmatched junction nucleotides: 4. In germline, CDR1 is MNHNY, CDR2 SVGAGI (reference sequence). This CDR3 is 13 amino acids long. The CDR3 protein is CASSSGGRGEQYF. CDR3 sequence (DNA): TGTGCCAGCAGTTCGGGCGGGAGGGGCGAGCAGTACTTC.

The J gene is TRBJ1-4, the V gene TRBV29-1; TRBD1 aligns across 8 bases. Trimming took 1 base from V and 7 from J; bases not matched to a gene: 8. Germline V gene data show CDR1 as SQVTM and CDR2 as ANQGSEA. The CDR3 has 15 residues. As DNA, the CDR3 is TGCAGCGTTGAAGTGAGGACAGGGTTTGGTGAAAAACTGTTTTTT. Encoded protein: CSVEVRTGFGEKLFF.

This clonotype was observed a few times. This chain joins TRBV3-1 and TRBJ1-5, with TRBD1 as a possible D gene (6 bases). The CDR3 spans 17 residues. The ends were cut back, 1 base at V and 2 bases at J, with 15 bases in the middle. CDR1 and CDR2 from the germline V gene are LGHDT and YNNKEL (reference sequence). The CDR3 bases are TGTGCCAGCAGCCAAGGGGCAGGGGTTGGCGGCAATCAGCCCCAGCATTTT. Amino acids: CASSQGAGVGGNQPQHF.

The sample holds a few counts of this clonotype. V is TRBV12-3 or TRBV12-4 and J is TRBJ1-1; TRBD1 is a possible D gene (5 bases). The V gene lost 5 bases and the J gene lost 3 bases, with 7 bases spanning the gap. The length of the CDR3 is 12 residues. The CDR3 here is CASSLTDTEAFF. For the CDR3, the DNA is TGTGCCAGCAGTCTGACAGACACTGAAGCTTTCTTT.

This clonotype occurred a few times. This chain connects TRBV21-1 to TRBJ2-5; the DNA was not used to check the table's D call, TRBD1. TRBV21-1 is a pseudogene segment. This CDR3 spans 16 amino acids. The CDR3 reads CASSKEGHRKRETQYF. CDR3 DNA sequence: TGTGCCAGCAGCAAAGAAGGACACAGGAAGAGAGAGACCCAGTACTTC.

The gene calls are TRBV5-6 and TRBJ2-1; 9 bases fit TRBD1. The CDR3 length is 15 residues. J gave up 4 bases and V 0 bases, and 2 bases lay outside the gene matches. Germline-derived CDR1 and CDR2 are SGHDT and YYEEEE. The CDR3 loop is CASSLAGTGYNEQFF. CDR3 sequence (DNA): TGTGCCAGCAGCTTGGCCGGGACAGGGTACAATGAGCAGTTCTTC.